These 28 T cell receptor beta chains came from one sample sequenced in a study of regulatory T cells in long-lasting Graves disease. The time point denotes: newly diagnosed GD, antithyroid drugs for less than 3 months. Scientists built the TCR library using RNA that was extracted from PBMCs. In building TCR beta libraries, iRepertoire HTBI primers were used together with Arm-PCR of CDR3 regions. MiXCR was run by TCRdb on the multiplex PCR reads, yielding one entry per CDR3 protein. The sample lists 420,000 or so distinct CDR3 sequences, about 16% occurring once. These data were also filed under a second study, of T cells in Graves' hyperthyroidism and ophthalmopathy.

The sample here was peripheral blood mononuclear cells (PBMCs), taken at new diagnosis, from a patient treated with antithyroid drugs. These receptors came from a woman between 18 and 29 years old with Graves disease.

The genes are TRBV6-1 and TRBJ1-4, with D possibly being TRBD1 (5 bases). In germline, CDR1 is MNHNS, CDR2 SASEGT. Trimming took off 5 bases at V and 0 bases at J, with 16 bases between the two ends. CDR3 length equals 17 residues. The CDR3 region is CASSTDTDLATNEKLFF. For the CDR3, the DNA is TGTGCCAGCAGTACGGACACCGACCTCGCAACTAATGAAAAACTGTTTTTT.

This clonotype was seen repeatedly, ten times or more. The rearrangement uses TRBV5-1 and TRBJ2-4; the match to TRBD1 covers 7 bases. The CDR3 totals 15 residues. J lost 5 bases, V lost 4 bases, and 9 bases had no gene match. CDR1 and CDR2 (germline): SGHRS, YFSETQ. For the CDR3, the DNA is TGCGCCAGCAGCGTGGTGTCAGGGGGTCAAAACATTCAGTACTTC. Its protein is CASSVVSGGQNIQYF. Supplemented by reference TRBV5-1 and TRBJ2-4, the full variable domain reads KAGVTQTPRYLIKTRGQQVTLSCSPISGHRSVSWYQQTPGQGLQFLFEYFSETQRNKGNFPGRFSGRQFSNSRSEMNVSTLELGDSALYLCASSVVSGGQNIQYFGAGTRLSVL.

Note on this clonotype: This sequence may be a read error, since a much larger clone differs from it by one base. This chain links TRBV11-3 with TRBJ2-4; 12 nucleotides align to TRBD2. The CDR3 is 17 amino acids. Germline V gene data show CDR1 as SGHNT and CDR2 as YENEEA. The trim removed 3 bases at V and 13 bases at J, leaving 16 bases unmatched. The DNA of the CDR3 is TGTGCCAGCAGCTTGCGTTCCGGACTAGCGGGACTTAATGAGCAGTACTTC. This sequence encodes CASSLRSGLAGLNEQYF.

This clonotype showed up many times. The rearrangement joins TRBV3-1 to TRBJ2-1; the D gene is possibly TRBD2 (5 bases). Germline-derived CDR1 and CDR2 are LGHDT and YNNKEL (reference sequence). CDR3 size: 11 residues. Trimming stripped 7 bases from V and 9 bases from J, with 10 bases between. CDR3: CASNEGAEQFF. The CDR3 DNA follows: TGTGCCAGCAACGAGGGCGCTGAGCAGTTCTTC.

This clonotype was counted between two and nine times. The V and J genes are TRBV9 and TRBJ2-7; TRBD2 is a possible D gene (6 bases). The V end was cut by 3 bases, the J end by 3 bases, with 16 bases between. CDR3 length equals 15 residues. Germline CDR1 and CDR2: SGDLS and YYNGEE. Here the CDR3 reads CASSAGVLASYEQYF. CDR3 nucleotides: TGTGCCAGCAGCGCGGGGGTGCTAGCAAGCTACGAGCAGTACTTC.

This clonotype was seen ten or more times. This rearrangement joins TRBV12-3 or TRBV12-4 to TRBJ1-5; maybe TRBD1 (5 bases). The CDR3 has 15 residues. Trimming stripped 3 bases from V and 0 bases from J, with 9 bases between. The CDR3 is CASSLGPNSNQPQHF. The CDR3, as DNA: TGTGCCAGCAGTTTGGGACCTAATAGCAATCAGCCCCAGCATTTT.

CDR3 loop: CASSFLPSNTEAFF. The CDR3 DNA follows: TGTGCCAGCAGCTTTTTACCTTCGAACACTGAAGCTTTCTTT. The V call is TRBV5-5, the J call TRBJ1-1; unclear D gene. The length of the CDR3 is 14 residues. CDR1 is SGHKS, CDR2 YYEKEE, per germline (reference sequence). Trimming stripped 2 bases from V and 1 base from J, with 9 bases between.

There are many counts of this clonotype. In DNA form, the CDR3 reads TGTGCCAGCAGCTTAGGGCTAGCGGGAGTCACAGATACGCAGTATTTT. It codes for CASSLGLAGVTDTQYF. This chain links TRBV7-3 with TRBJ2-3; 10 bases align to TRBD2. Per the germline V gene, CDR1 is SGHTA and CDR2 is FQGTGA. This CDR3 has 16 residues. With V trimmed by 2 bases and J by 2 bases, 4 bases remained unmatched.

Ten or more counts support this clonotype. CDR3 amino acids: CSASLSTGPYEQYF. The CDR3, as DNA: TGCAGTGCTTCACTTTCAACAGGACCCTACGAGCAGTACTTC. The rearrangement uses TRBV20-1 and TRBJ2-7; a possible D gene is TRBD1 (5 bases). V was clipped by 5 bases and J by 2 bases, with 16 bases between them. The germline CDR1 and CDR2 sequences are DFQATT and SNEGSKA (reference sequence). This CDR3 comprises 14 residues.

A few counts support this clonotype. The chain joins TRBV6-5 to TRBJ2-7; D perhaps matches TRBD1 (6 bases). Per the germline V gene, CDR1 is MNHEY and CDR2 is SVGAGI. This CDR3 has 13 residues. V was clipped by 2 bases and J by 4 bases, with 9 bases between them. This chain's CDR3 is CASSYTGRYEQYF. The CDR3 DNA sequence: TGTGCCAGCAGTTACACAGGGCGGTACGAGCAGTACTTC.

The table lists this clonotype with a few counts. One end of the junction fails to match germline, which may point to a read error. The V call is TRBV6-2 or TRBV6-3, the J call TRBJ2-3; the match to TRBD2 covers 14 bases. This CDR3 contains 16 residues. From germline, CDR1 is MNHEY and CDR2 SVGEGT. The CDR3 loop reads CAGSSGLAGVADTQYF. The CDR3 DNA follows: TGTGCCGGCAGTTCGGGACTAGCGGGAGTCGCAGATACGCAGTATTTT.

In its sample, this clonotype was seen many times. The chain joins TRBV5-1 to TRBJ2-3; 13 bases are a match to TRBD2. The CDR3 has 18 amino acids. Germline V gene lookup returns CDR1 SGHRS and CDR2 YFSETQ. Trimming removed 0 bases from V and 0 bases from J; junction bases left unmatched: 4. The CDR3: CASSLETSGRPSTDTQYF. CDR3 DNA: TGCGCCAGCAGCTTGGAGACTAGCGGGAGGCCTAGCACAGATACGCAGTATTTT.

The chain recombines TRBV29-1 with TRBJ1-1; TRBD1 agrees at 11 bases. CDR1 SQVTM and CDR2 ANQGSEA come from the germline V gene. The CDR3 is 16 amino acids. V gave up 0 bases and J gave up 3 bases; unmatched junction bases: 6. CDR3 residues: CSVEDKGDRGYTEAFF. The DNA for the CDR3 is TGCAGCGTTGAAGATAAGGGGGACAGGGGGTACACTGAAGCTTTCTTT.

This rearrangement joins TRBV7-2 to TRBJ1-6; D gene unclear. The V end was cut by 6 bases, the J end by 0 bases, with 12 bases between. The CDR3 spans 16 residues. Looked up from germline, CDR1 is SGHTA and CDR2 is FQGNSA. The CDR3 DNA reads TGTGCCAGCAGGCCACCTTCGAGCTCCTATAATTCACCCCTCCACTTT. This gives the protein CASRPPSSSYNSPLHF.

This clonotype was detected ten times or more. The chain combines TRBV2 with TRBJ2-6, with unresolved D. Trimming removed 2 bases from V and 2 bases from J, with 7 bases in between. This CDR3 spans 15 amino acids. From germline, CDR1 is SNHLY and CDR2 FYNNEI. The CDR3 spells CASSESGPGANVLTF. The DNA of the CDR3 is TGTGCCAGCAGTGAATCCGGCCCTGGGGCCAACGTCCTGACTTTC.

V gene TRBV11-2 combines with J gene TRBJ2-1, with D uncertain. This CDR3 has 16 residues. Trimming pared 0 bases from V and 3 bases from J, leaving 12 bases between. The germline gives CDR1 SGHAT, CDR2 FQNNGV. CDR3 coding DNA: TGTGCCAGCAGCTTAGAGGCCGGTCTGGACTACAATGAGCAGTTCTTC. Translated, it gives CASSLEAGLDYNEQFF.

This clonotype was counted a few times. The chain is built from TRBV20-1 and TRBJ2-7; the D gene is possibly TRBD2 (5 bases). Between the trimmed V and J ends, which lost 0 bases and 3 bases, there was a span of 15 bases. Germline V gene lookup returns CDR1 DFQATT and CDR2 SNEGSKA (reference sequence). This CDR3 region has 15 residues. The chain's CDR3 is CSARDNTGNLYEQYF. The CDR3 DNA is TGCAGTGCTAGAGATAATACCGGGAATCTCTACGAGCAGTACTTC.

Ten or more counts support this clonotype. This sequence joins TRBV28 and TRBJ2-7, with 8 bases fitting TRBD2. The germline V gene encodes CDR1 MDHEN and CDR2 SYDVKM. Trimming cost V 3 bases and J 3 bases; bases outside gene matches: 4. The CDR3 has 14 residues. This chain's CDR3 is CASSLGLGDYEQYF. The DNA for the CDR3 is TGTGCCAGCAGTTTGGGACTAGGAGACTACGAGCAGTACTTC.

This chain uses TRBV7-9 with TRBJ2-2; D possibly corresponds to TRBD2 (6 bases). Germline loops: CDR1 SEHNR, CDR2 FQNEAQ (reference sequence). The CDR3 extends over 13 amino acids. Trimming cost V 5 bases and J 5 bases, with 9 bases left between them. The CDR3 coding sequence is TGTGCCAGCAGCCGGGACTCGACCGGGGAGCTGTTTTTT. Its translation: CASSRDSTGELFF.

This clonotype has just a few counts. The chain is built from TRBV28 and TRBJ2-7; D not resolved. This CDR3 spans 15 amino acids. Per germline, CDR1 MDHEN and CDR2 SYDVKM. Trimming shortened V by 7 bases and J by 7 bases, and 23 bases separated the two germline ends. CDR3 coding DNA: TGTGCCAGCACCCAAGGCCTAGTTGGCCTTTGGGAGCAGTACTTC. Protein sequence: CASTQGLVGLWEQYF.

The table lists this clonotype with a few counts. This chain joins TRBV28 and TRBJ2-4, with D perhaps matching TRBD1 (5 bases). Deletions cut 4 bases from V and 6 bases from J, with 13 bases between. The germline V gene encodes CDR1 MDHEN and CDR2 SYDVKM. The CDR3 length is 14 residues. DNA for the CDR3: TGTGCCAGCAGTTCCAGGGTCTCCCTAAACATTCAGTACTTC. Translation: CASSSRVSLNIQYF.

V is TRBV9 and J is TRBJ2-3, with D possibly matching TRBD2 (6 bases). CDR1 SGDLS and CDR2 YYNGEE come from the germline V gene. The germline V and J ends were trimmed by 1 base and 5 bases, with 11 bases remaining between them. This CDR3 contains 14 residues. The CDR3 DNA reads as TGTGCCAGCAGCGTATACGGGAGCCAAGATACGCAGTATTTT. The encoded protein is CASSVYGSQDTQYF.

There are a few counts of this clonotype. V usage is TRBV6-2 or TRBV6-3 and J usage is TRBJ2-7; no clear D gene. Trimming removed 4 bases at V and 4 bases at J, with 11 bases between. Per the germline V gene, CDR1 is MNHEY and CDR2 is SVGEGT. CDR3 length: 13 amino acids. In DNA, the CDR3 is TGTGCCAGCAGTTTTCCCGACCTATACGAGCAGTACTTC. Its protein is CASSFPDLYEQYF.

V and J are TRBV28 and TRBJ2-1, with D possibly being TRBD1 (6 bases). Trimming took off 6 bases at V and 9 bases at J, with 30 bases between the two ends. CDR1 is MDHEN and CDR2 is SYDVKM in the germline V gene. The CDR3 loop spans 18 amino acids. The CDR3 DNA follows: TGTGCCAGCAGCCCCATCACAGGGCGAGGGGCCTTGGGGGCTGAGCAGTTCTTC. Translated, it gives CASSPITGRGALGAEQFF.

This clonotype has a count of ten or more. The rearrangement links TRBV12-3 or TRBV12-4 to TRBJ1-6, with TRBD1 matching over 7 bases. Germline trimming cut 6 bases from V and 8 bases from J; bases unmatched to any gene: 4. CDR3 length: 13 amino acids. CDR3 in amino acids: CASSGQAHSPLHF. In DNA form, the CDR3 reads TGTGCCAGCAGCGGACAGGCTCATTCACCCCTCCACTTT.

This clonotype was counted a few times. V and J are TRBV27 and TRBJ2-5; a possible D gene is TRBD1 (6 bases). In germline, CDR1 is MNHEY, CDR2 SMNVEV (reference sequence). The CDR3 is 18 residues long. Trimming took off 2 bases at V and 2 bases at J, with 21 bases between the two ends. CDR3 residues: CASSLGQFDPGAQETQYF. CDR3 DNA: TGTGCCAGCAGTTTAGGACAGTTTGACCCCGGGGCGCAAGAGACCCAGTACTTC.

This clonotype was seen repeatedly, ten times or more. The V and J genes are TRBV9 and TRBJ2-1; 11 bases match TRBD2. Germline assignment: CDR1 SGDLS and CDR2 YYNGEE. The CDR3 sequence is 18 residues long. V was pared by 0 bases and J by 9 bases, with 14 bases of the junction left unmatched. The CDR3, as DNA: TGTGCCAGCAGCGTAGCCCCTCTTAGCGGGAGGGCCGGGGCTGAGCAGTTCTTC. Translated: CASSVAPLSGRAGAEQFF.

The sample holds many counts of this clonotype. This sequence joins TRBV28 and TRBJ1-1; D is possibly TRBD1 (5 bases). The germline gives CDR1 MDHEN, CDR2 SYDVKM. This CDR3 comprises 13 residues. V gave up 7 bases and J gave up 3 bases, with 12 bases separating them. For the CDR3, the DNA is TGTGCCAGCACTACCAGGGTTGACACTGAAGCTTTCTTT. As protein: CASTTRVDTEAFF.